This entry lists 15 T cell receptor beta chains sequenced from one sample in a study of blood T cell repertoires in COVID-19. Some clones are missing from TCRdb's copy, which holds only in-frame ones; the method was immunoSEQ multiplex PCR. Among 260,000 or so clones listed, about 87% were seen once. Specimen: peripheral blood. The source of these receptors is a human donor in a cohort sampled during active COVID-19.

V is TRBV10-3 and J is TRBJ2-3; 7 bases fit TRBD1. The CDR3 is 20 residues long. The ends lost 5 bases at V and 4 bases at J; junction bases unmatched: 24. Germline CDR1 and CDR2: ENHRY and SYGVKD. The CDR3 bases are TGTGCCATCAGTTCGCCAAGAACCGGTCCCGGGACAGCGGCGCCAGATACGCAGTATTTT. Translation: CAISSPRTGPGTAAPDTQYF.

This clone has more than one count but fewer than ten. This chain connects TRBV7-9 to TRBJ2-1; 9 bases map to TRBD1. J was trimmed by 4 bases and V by 5 bases; bases with no gene match: 15. The CDR3 has 18 amino acids. Germline CDR1 is SEHNR and CDR2 is FQNEAQ (reference sequence). This CDR3 reads CASSPGTGFMGPYNEQFF. In DNA, the CDR3 is TGTGCCAGCAGCCCCGGGACAGGGTTTATGGGACCTTACAATGAGCAGTTCTTC.

This chain connects TRBV3-1 (or the pseudogene TRBV3-2) to TRBJ2-2; D may be TRBD1 (5 bases). CDR1 and CDR2 from the germline V gene are LGHDT and YNNKEL (reference sequence). Deletions cut 0 bases from V and 5 bases from J, with 13 bases between. This CDR3 has 16 amino acids. The CDR3: CASSQDRAFWTGELFF. The CDR3 bases are TGTGCCAGCAGCCAAGACAGGGCGTTCTGGACCGGGGAGCTGTTTTTT.

V usage is TRBV3-1 (or the pseudogene TRBV3-2) and J usage is TRBJ1-2; no clear D gene. The V gene's germline CDR1 is LGHDT and CDR2 YNNKEL (reference sequence). V shed 1 base and J shed 2 bases, with 5 bases lying between them. There are 13 residues in the CDR3. The CDR3 bases are TGTGCCAGCAGCCAAGGGGCCAACTATGGCTACACCTTC. Its translation: CASSQGANYGYTF.

The chain employs TRBV5-1 and TRBJ2-1; D possibly corresponds to TRBD2 (6 bases). Deletions cut 6 bases from V and 7 bases from J, with 11 bases between. Germline loops: CDR1 SGHRS, CDR2 YFSETQ. The CDR3 is 12 amino acids. The CDR3 protein is CASTSRGNEQFF. CDR3 in DNA: TGCGCCAGCACCTCGCGGGGAAATGAGCAGTTCTTC.

The genes are TRBV7-9 and TRBJ2-7; TRBD2 might be the D (5 bases). The CDR3 is 14 amino acids. Germline-derived CDR1 and CDR2 are SEHNR and FQNEAQ (reference sequence). V shed 5 bases and J shed 6 bases, with 17 bases lying between them. Here the CDR3 DNA reads TGTGCCAGCAGCATGAGTAGCGACTTCTCCGAGCAGTACTTC. As protein: CASSMSSDFSEQYF.

V usage is TRBV28 and J usage is TRBJ1-2, with a possible D match to TRBD1 (6 bases). This CDR3 has 12 amino acids. Trimming stripped 4 bases from V and 7 bases from J, with 10 bases between. Germline V gene sequence: CDR1 MDHEN, CDR2 SYDVKM. The CDR3: CASSSQGPGYTF. CDR3 coding DNA: TGTGCCAGCAGTTCACAGGGTCCTGGCTACACCTTC.

V usage is TRBV12-3 or TRBV12-4 and J usage is TRBJ1-2; tentatively, D is TRBD1 (6 bases). CDR3 length: 12 residues. The V and J ends lost 3 bases and 7 bases respectively, with 9 bases between them. CDR3 sequence (DNA): TGTGCCAGCAGTTTGGGGGCGGGTGGCTACACCTTC. This translates into CASSLGAGGYTF.

This clone has just a few counts. The chain uses TRBV27 and TRBJ1-6, with a possible D match to TRBD1 (6 bases). Germline loops: CDR1 MNHEY, CDR2 SMNVEV (reference sequence). Trimming shortened V by 4 bases and J by 6 bases, and 16 bases separated the two germline ends. The CDR3 has 16 amino acids. In DNA, the CDR3 is TGTGCCAGCAGTTCCTTCCCGACAGGTCCTAATTCACCCCTCCACTTT. Its protein product is CASSSFPTGPNSPLHF.

J is TRBJ2-7 and V is TRBV9, with 11 positions matching TRBD1. CDR1 SGDLS and CDR2 YYNGEE come from the germline V gene. The CDR3 covers 15 residues. After removal of 5 bases from V and 6 bases from J, the junction contained 10 bases not matched to a gene. The CDR3 region is CASSRTGGVLPEQYF. Here the CDR3 DNA reads TGTGCCAGCAGTCGGACAGGGGGCGTTTTACCCGAGCAGTACTTC.

This clone was seen only a few times. In DNA form, the CDR3 reads TGTGCCAGCAGCCCAGATAGGAGGGGTAAAAGCTACGAGCAGTACTTC. This codes for CASSPDRRGKSYEQYF. J is TRBJ2-7 and V is TRBV4-2; possibly TRBD2 for D (6 bases). V shed 4 bases and J shed 3 bases, with 19 bases lying between them. This CDR3 comprises 16 residues. Germline lookup yields CDR1 LGHNA and CDR2 YNFKEQ.

This rearrangement joins TRBV9 to TRBJ2-5; 9 bases are a match to TRBD2. CDR1 is SGDLS, CDR2 YYNGEE, per germline. The length of the CDR3 is 16 residues. V lost 0 bases, J lost 5 bases, and 8 bases stayed unmatched. The CDR3 reads CASSVDARGGWETQYF. The CDR3 DNA sequence: TGTGCCAGCAGCGTAGATGCGCGGGGGGGCTGGGAGACCCAGTACTTC.

This clone was detected a few times. The chain has TRBV6-6 and TRBJ2-1, with 7 bases fitting TRBD1. The CDR3 contains 15 residues. V lost 5 bases and J lost 4; bases outside the gene matches: 8. Germline values: CDR1 MNHNY, CDR2 SVGAGI (reference sequence). The CDR3 DNA follows: TGTGCCAGCAGTCCAGACAGGGCCCTTTACAATGAGCAGTTCTTC. It encodes CASSPDRALYNEQFF.

As to this clone: At the DNA level, this CDR3 is encoded by other sequences in the same sample as well. V is TRBV28 and J is TRBJ1-3; 9 bases align to TRBD1. CDR1 is MDHEN, CDR2 SYDVKM, per germline. The junction had 2 bases not matched to a gene; V was cut back by 6 bases and J by 2 bases. The CDR3 has 14 amino acids. In DNA form, the CDR3 reads TGTGCCAGCAGGGGACAGGGCCCTGGAAACACCATATATTTT. Its protein product is CASRGQGPGNTIYF.

This CDR3 reads CASSLAVQTQYF. DNA for the CDR3: TGTGCCAGCAGCTTGGCGGTCCAGACCCAGTACTTC. The chain is built from TRBV5-6 and TRBJ2-5; D is unresolved. The CDR3 contains 12 residues. The germline CDR1 and CDR2 sequences are SGHDT and YYEEEE. V lost 0 bases, J lost 6 bases, and 6 bases lay in between. Drawing the rest from reference TRBV5-6 and TRBJ2-5, the complete variable domain is DAGVTQSPTHLIKTRGQQVTLRCSPKSGHDTVSWYQQALGQGPQFIFQYYEEEERQRGNFPDRFSGHQFPNYSSELNVNALLLGDSALYLCASSLAVQTQYFGPGTRLLVL.